This T cell receptor (beta chain) was captured in a study of blood T cell repertoires in COVID-19. The CDR3 has 12 residues. Looked up from germline, CDR1 is KGHSH and CDR2 is LQKENI. V was pared by 3 bases and J by 1 base, with 3 bases between. Residents of 20 to 25 US areas, aged roughly 18 to 90 years, made up the participants. Allocation to cohorts depended on clinical history reported by the participants. Methods used by the authors: Amplification of reference gene primers provided the estimated nucleated cell counts. Sequenced by immunoSEQ multiplex PCR; TCRdb stores in-frame clones only, minus some. V and J calls and clone size come straight from that table; D and trimming were deduced from the DNA. The profile shows about 190,000 clones, approximately 84% of them singletons. On this clone itself: Other DNA sequences in the same sample also yield this CDR3.

The gene calls are TRBV18 and TRBJ2-5; D not certain. Sequenced input: PBMCs or T cells enriched from blood (not recorded which). The receptor's source is a woman in her thirties who had recovered from COVID-19. Here the CDR3 reads CASSPLQETQYF. In DNA form, the CDR3 reads TGTGCCAGCTCACCTCTCCAAGAGACCCAGTACTTC.